This TCR beta chain came from a study of T cell repertoires in cytomegalovirus infection. Across the study: Public signatures in TCR beta pointed to CMV infection and matching HLA type.

The germline V gene has CDR1 LNHDA and CDR2 SQIVND (reference sequence). Trimming took 4 bases from V and 5 from J, leaving 12 bases between them. The CDR3 spans 15 residues. TCRdb passed the reads through MiXCR, listing each CDR3 protein once. The data contain hundreds of thousands of distinct CDR3 sequences, roughly a tenth of them seen just once; the ten biggest clones take up around 2.4%. The study's findings and limits: CMV-specific TCR beta clonotypes restricted by HLA-C were the ones dominating the ex vivo response. Using cumulative public TCR beta family frequency, the authors identified those who carried CMV together with the relevant HLA.

A remark on this clonotype: Its target is unknown. Just one base apart from a much larger clone, this may be a read error.

The sample taken for sequencing was PBMCs. The genes are TRBV19 and TRBJ1-6; D gene uncertain. This receptor was taken from a human donor in good health (CMV status not recorded). Some clones in this sample may be carry-over from other donors' samples. CDR3 residues: CASSTQDKNNSPLHF. Written as DNA, the CDR3 is TGTGCCAGTAGTACCCAGGATAAAAATAATTCACCCCTCCACTTT.